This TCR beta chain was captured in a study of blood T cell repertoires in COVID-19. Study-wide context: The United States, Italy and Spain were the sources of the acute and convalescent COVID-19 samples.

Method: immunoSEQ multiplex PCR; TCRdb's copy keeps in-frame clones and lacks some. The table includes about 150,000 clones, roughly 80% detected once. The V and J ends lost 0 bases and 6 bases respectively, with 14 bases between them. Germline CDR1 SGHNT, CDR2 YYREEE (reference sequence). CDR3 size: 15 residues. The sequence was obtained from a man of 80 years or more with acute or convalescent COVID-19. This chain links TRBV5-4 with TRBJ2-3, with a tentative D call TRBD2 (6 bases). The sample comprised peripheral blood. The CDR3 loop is CASSLERGKWDTQYF. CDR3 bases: TGTGCCAGCAGCTTGGAACGGGGGAAGTGGGATACGCAGTATTTT.